This TCR beta chain came from a study of blood T cells in healthy people across ages. Findings and limits, study-wide: Naive CD4+ cells and diversity were both higher in long-lived donors than in aged donors.

On this clonotype: The target antigen is unknown.

V shed 5 bases and J shed 16 bases, with 24 bases lying between them. The length of the CDR3 is 14 residues. Germline V gene data show CDR1 as SGHVS and CDR2 as FNYEAQ. Together with a sample-barcoded 5' primer, a J-beta primer mix was included in a second PCR lasting about 7 to 12 cycles. Tagging of each cDNA molecule was performed by a template-switch adaptor with 12 random nucleotides. Each CDR3 protein is one row after TCRdb ran MiXCR on the 5' RACE reads. The table lists about 780,000 distinct CDR3 sequences, 25% to 30% of them singletons. These same data were also listed under a study on T cells of mothers and their children. That work contributes: The study recruited a few healthy Caucasian mothers and their six children as donors. About 3 million TCR beta reads per child versus over 9 million per mother.

Sequencing was performed on blood. V and J are TRBV7-6 and TRBJ2-1; the D gene is possibly TRBD2 (5 bases). The source is a boy between 10 and 17 years old in good health. CDR3 sequence (DNA): TGTGCCAGCAGCACTGGACCAGGAGGAGCGGCGTCCTTCTTC. Translating it yields CASSTGPGGAASFF.